This TCR beta chain was identified during a study of blood T cells in healthy people across ages. Details on this clonotype: Its antigen is not identified. With a much larger clone just one base away, this may be a read error.

Primers used in a second PCR of about 6 to 12 cycles were a sample-barcoded 5' primer and a J-beta primer mix. TCRdb reanalysed the 5' RACE reads using MiXCR and keeps one entry per CDR3 protein. The sample includes 650,000 to 1,000,000 distinct CDR3 sequences, 36% of them seen just once. The CDR3 loop spans 13 amino acids. Between the trimmed V and J ends, which lost 5 bases and 13 bases, there was a span of 18 bases. Germline V CDR1 and CDR2: MNHEY, SVGAGI. Every donor contributed about 10 milliliters of peripheral blood by blood draw. Study-wide findings and caveats: Naive T cell percentage showed a strong correlation with the diversity of TCR beta.

This sequence joins TRBV6-5 and TRBJ2-4; D gene unclear. What was sequenced was blood. The sequence was obtained from a man aged 18 to 29 in good health. CDR3 in DNA: TGTGCCAGCAGTGACCTTGGCGGAAATTCCCAGTACTTC. It encodes CASSDLGGNSQYF.